These T cell receptor beta chains were read from a single sample in a study of cytomegalovirus exposure and HLA in healthy donors. Sequenced by immunoSEQ multiplex PCR; TCRdb stores in-frame clones only, minus some. The data contain under 200,000 clones, 71% of them singletons. The specimen was PBMCs. All receptors come from a woman in her 30s in good health and CMV-seronegative. The CDR3 runs from the conserved cysteine through the conserved F or W. The order of the fields is V gene, D gene, clone size, CDR3 length, J gene, CDR3 protein, CDR3 DNA. The D gene is left open where the match is weak. Expanded clones get a size class; other rows say once, few or many, or leave the size out.

TRBV7-2,.,.,14,TRBJ1-2,CASSLSGTDYGYTF,TGTGCCAGCAGCTTAAGCGGGACGGACTATGGCTACACCTTC
TRBV4-2,.,.,14,TRBJ2-7,CASSQDRAEYEQYF,TGTGCCAGCAGCCAAGATCGCGCCGAGTACGAGCAGTACTTC
TRBV7-2,.,.,12,TRBJ1-4,CASSSDREKLFF,TGTGCCAGCAGCTCAGACAGGGAAAAACTGTTTTTT
TRBV6-6,.,.,13,TRBJ1-2,CASSGPGGSGYTF,TGTGCCAGCAGTGGCCCGGGGGGATCTGGCTACACCTTC
TRBV5-4,.,once,14,TRBJ1-2,CASSLAQANYGYTF,TGTGCCAGCAGCTTGGCACAGGCTAACTATGGCTACACCTTC
TRBV9,.,.,14,TRBJ2-7,CASSVFDGSYEQYF,TGTGCCAGCAGCGTGTTCGACGGGAGCTACGAGCAGTACTTC
TRBV11-3,.,.,15,TRBJ1-3,CASSSRGGTGNTIYF,TGTGCCAGCAGCTCCCGGGGGGGGACTGGAAACACCATATATTTT
TRBV4-1,.,few,15,TRBJ1-2,CASSQDAGSSYGYTF,TGCGCCAGCAGCCAAGATGCGGGATCCTCCTATGGCTACACCTTC
TRBV4-3,.,few,17,TRBJ1-6,CASSLGDGGDRNSPLHF,TGCGCCAGCAGCCTGGGTGATGGAGGGGATAGGAATTCACCCCTCCACTTT
TRBV30,TRBD1,.,15,TRBJ2-5,CAWSSGTGVQETQYF,TGTGCCTGGAGTAGTGGCACAGGGGTACAAGAGACCCAGTACTTC
TRBV28,TRBD1,.,16,TRBJ1-1,CASSSPGTGMNTEAFF,TGTGCCAGCAGCTCTCCCGGGACAGGGATGAACACTGAAGCTTTCTTT
TRBV7-9,.,.,13,TRBJ1-2,CASSLGTTNGYTF,TGTGCCAGCAGCTTAGGGACAACAAATGGCTACACCTTC
TRBV7-6,TRBD2,.,14,TRBJ2-3,CASSPGGETDTQYF,TGTGCCAGCAGCCCCGGGGGGGAGACAGATACGCAGTATTTT
TRBV28,TRBD2,.,15,TRBJ2-2,CASSTGGANTGELFF,TGTGCCAGCAGTACGGGAGGCGCGAACACCGGGGAGCTGTTTTTT
TRBV7-3,TRBD2,.,14,TRBJ2-1,CASSLAGGFGEQFF,TGTGCCAGCAGCCTAGCGGGGGGTTTCGGTGAGCAGTTCTTC
TRBV9,.,.,14,TRBJ2-2,CASSQTQNTGELFF,TGTGCCAGCAGCCAGACTCAGAACACCGGGGAGCTGTTTTTT
TRBV7-9,.,few,16,TRBJ2-7,CASSLVPDKPTYEQYF,TGTGCCAGCAGCTTAGTTCCGGACAAACCAACCTACGAGCAGTACTTC
TRBV27,TRBD1,.,15,TRBJ1-3,CASGYIGQGEDTIYF,TGTGCCAGCGGGTATATAGGACAGGGCGAAGACACCATATATTTT
TRBV4-3,TRBD2,.,16,TRBJ2-2,CASSPPGLASPGELFF,TGCGCCAGCAGCCCTCCGGGACTAGCGTCTCCCGGGGAGCTGTTTTTT
TRBV9,TRBD2,.,17,TRBJ2-1,CASSVRSGGRWDNEQFF,TGTGCCAGCAGCGTCCGCTCTGGCGGGAGGTGGGACAATGAGCAGTTCTTC
TRBV6-5,.,.,15,TRBJ1-1,CASSYYGNPNTEAFF,TGTGCCAGCAGTTACTACGGGAATCCGAACACTGAAGCTTTCTTT
TRBV2,.,.,15,TRBJ1-2,CASSDGVEGNYGYTF,TGTGCCAGCAGTGACGGCGTGGAGGGGAACTATGGCTACACCTTC
TRBV7-3,TRBD2,once,14,TRBJ2-7,CASRGAGGPEEQYF,TGTGCCAGCAGGGGTGCGGGAGGGCCGGAAGAGCAGTACTTC
TRBV19,.,.,12,TRBJ1-5,CASTVGVQPQHF,TGTGCCAGTACGGTCGGGGTTCAGCCCCAGCATTTT
TRBV7-2,TRBD2,.,15,TRBJ2-1,CASSLEAASGDEQFF,TGTGCCAGCAGCTTAGAAGCGGCTAGCGGCGATGAGCAGTTCTTC
TRBV27,TRBD2,.,15,TRBJ2-1,CASSSLAGSYNEQFF,TGTGCCAGCAGTTCTTTAGCGGGTTCCTACAATGAGCAGTTCTTC
TRBV6-5,.,.,15,TRBJ1-4,CASRRNRESNEKLFF,TGTGCCAGCAGAAGAAACAGGGAGAGTAATGAAAAACTGTTTTTT
TRBV30,.,.,11,TRBJ2-5,CGGGLEETQYF,TGTGGGGGGGGGCTGGAGGAGACCCAGTACTTC
TRBV4-3,TRBD1,.,18,TRBJ1-4,CASSQLPEGTGANEKLFF,TGCGCCAGCAGCCAACTACCCGAAGGGACAGGGGCTAATGAAAAACTGTTTTTT
TRBV27,TRBD2,.,17,TRBJ2-1,CASPLAGTSGRAYEQFF,TGTGCCAGCCCCCTAGCCGGGACTAGCGGGAGGGCCTATGAGCAGTTCTTC
TRBV5-1,.,.,14,TRBJ2-7,CASLQGPETYEQYF,TGCGCCAGCCTGCAGGGGCCGGAGACCTACGAGCAGTACTTC
TRBV7-2,.,.,14,TRBJ1-3,CASSLPGGGNTIYF,TGTGCCAGCAGCTTGCCCGGGGGAGGAAACACCATATATTTT
TRBV15,TRBD1,few,14,TRBJ1-5,CATSSKQGSQPQHF,TGTGCCACCAGCAGCAAACAGGGGTCTCAGCCCCAGCATTTT
TRBV6-5,TRBD2,.,16,TRBJ2-2,CASSYSTGGATGELFF,TGTGCCAGCAGTTACTCGACGGGGGGGGCGACCGGGGAGCTGTTTTTT
TRBV4-3,TRBD1,once,15,TRBJ1-3,CASSQGQSSGNTIYF,TGCGCCAGCAGCCAGGGACAGAGCTCTGGAAACACCATATATTTT
TRBV5-4,.,.,15,TRBJ1-1,CASSTRTEMNTEAFF,TGTGCCAGCAGCACTCGGACAGAAATGAACACTGAAGCTTTCTTT
TRBV30,TRBD1,.,15,TRBJ1-2,CAWANRDRAFYGYTF,TGTGCCTGGGCCAACCGGGACAGGGCTTTCTATGGCTACACCTTC
TRBV6-1,.,.,12,TRBJ1-6,CASSERNSPLHF,TGTGCCAGCAGTGAACGGAATTCACCCCTCCACTTT
TRBV25-1,.,.,15,TRBJ1-2,CASSPRGRSFYGYTF,TGTGCCAGCAGTCCCCGGGGAAGGTCGTTCTATGGCTACACCTTC
TRBV30,.,.,14,TRBJ1-4,CAWSVGGADEKLFF,TGTGCCTGGAGTGTAGGGGGAGCTGATGAAAAACTGTTTTTT
TRBV29-1,TRBD1,.,14,TRBJ2-2,CSARGTGFSGELFF,TGCAGCGCAAGGGGGACAGGGTTCTCCGGGGAGCTGTTTTTT
TRBV7-9,.,.,14,TRBJ2-5,CASSSTRVQGTQYF,TGTGCCAGCAGCTCGACTCGGGTACAAGGGACCCAGTACTTC
TRBV6-1,.,few,17,TRBJ2-4,CASSGRQSRWAKNIQYF,TGTGCCAGCAGTGGCAGACAGAGCCGCTGGGCCAAAAACATTCAGTACTTC
TRBV5-1,.,.,12,TRBJ2-7,CASSLAGEEQYF,TGCGCCAGCAGCTTGGCAGGGGAAGAGCAGTACTTC
TRBV5-6,TRBD1,.,14,TRBJ1-2,CASSLDRGRYGYTF,TGTGCCAGCAGCTTAGACAGGGGTAGATATGGCTACACCTTC
TRBV6-1,.,.,14,TRBJ2-6,CASSLMSGANVLTF,TGTGCCAGCAGCCTTATGTCTGGGGCCAACGTCCTGACTTTC
TRBV7-2,.,few,14,TRBJ2-7,CASSFSVDNYEQYF,TGTGCCAGCAGCTTCTCGGTCGATAACTACGAGCAGTACTTC
TRBV29-1,.,.,12,TRBJ1-4,CSVKRNGEKLFF,TGCAGCGTTAAGAGAAACGGTGAAAAACTGTTTTTT
TRBV5-4,.,.,15,TRBJ1-6,CASSSGGLDNSPLHF,TGTGCCAGCAGCTCGGGCGGACTTGATAATTCACCCCTCCACTTT
TRBV4-2,.,.,15,TRBJ2-7,CASSQGGGNSYEQYF,TGTGCCAGCAGCCAAGGGGGCGGGAACTCCTACGAGCAGTACTTC
TRBV27,.,.,13,TRBJ2-3,CASMGGQGDTQYF,TGTGCCAGCATGGGGGGGCAGGGAGATACGCAGTATTTT
TRBV4-2,.,.,17,TRBJ2-5,CASSQDRKGGVWETQYF,TGTGCCAGCAGCCAAGACCGGAAAGGGGGAGTGTGGGAGACCCAGTACTTC
TRBV6-6,.,.,14,TRBJ2-2,CASTLGHFTGELFF,TGTGCCAGCACCCTGGGACATTTCACCGGGGAGCTGTTTTTT